The source of this T cell receptor (beta chain) is a study of blood T cell repertoires in COVID-19. Looking at the study overall: Sites in the United States, Italy and Spain provided acute and convalescent COVID-19 samples. The analysed material was cDNA or gDNA that came from T cells, B-cell-depleted T cells, or PBMCs.

In the study's own analysis: Amplification of reference gene primers provided the estimated nucleated cell counts. Some clones are missing from TCRdb's copy, which holds only in-frame ones; the method was immunoSEQ multiplex PCR. Clone size and the V and J calls come from that table; the DNA yielded D and trimming. Here the sample spans 90,000 to 100,000 clones, roughly 84% being singletons. Trimming took 3 bases from V and 4 from J, leaving 14 bases between them. Germline CDR1 is KGHDR and CDR2 is SFDVKD. The CDR3 has 15 residues. The rearrangement links TRBV24-1 to TRBJ2-5; D is perhaps TRBD1 (6 bases). The sequence came from a man between 65 and 85 years old with active or convalescent COVID-19. The sample consisted of peripheral blood. CDR3 in DNA: TGTGCCACCAGTGATCCGACAGGTCCCGGAGAGACCCAGTACTTC. Residues: CATSDPTGPGETQYF.